The next 30 T cell receptor beta chains were all read from a single sample in a study of shared clonotypes between healthy human individuals. The table came from immunoSEQ multiplex PCR; TCRdb's copy has only in-frame clones and leaves some out. The sample records a few million clones, approximately 93% being singletons. Sample: naive CD4+ T cells from PBMCs. Documented subset: CD45RA+ positively selected. Source of these receptors: a man younger than 30 in good health. Some clones in this sample may be carry-over from other donors' samples.

The V call is TRBV6-5, the J call TRBJ2-1, with 10 bases identical to TRBD2. This CDR3 spans 15 amino acids. The junction had 2 bases not matched to a gene; V was cut back by 6 bases and J by 0 bases. Germline lookup yields CDR1 MNHEY and CDR2 SVGAGI. As DNA, the CDR3 is TGTGCCAGCAGGGCTAGCGGGAGCTCCTACAATGAGCAGTTCTTC. Translating gives CASRASGSSYNEQFF.

The chain recombines TRBV5-4 with TRBJ2-7; the D gene is possibly TRBD1 (5 bases). Germline CDR1 reads SGHNT; CDR2 reads YYREEE (reference sequence). Trimming shortened V by 4 bases and J by 3 bases, and 8 bases separated the two germline ends. The CDR3 spans 12 residues. The DNA of the CDR3 is TGTGCCAGCAGCAGTACAGGCTACGAGCAGTACTTC. This sequence encodes CASSSTGYEQYF.

The chain has TRBV28 and TRBJ2-7, with TRBD1 matching over 10 bases. Germline V lookup: CDR1 MDHEN, CDR2 SYDVKM. The CDR3 totals 16 residues. Trimming cost V 3 bases and J 5 bases; bases outside gene matches: 10. CDR3 in DNA: TGTGCCAGCAGTTTGTGGCCCGACAGGGGGCGAAACGAGCAGTACTTC. Amino acid sequence: CASSLWPDRGRNEQYF.

The chain couples TRBV27 to TRBJ2-7; possibly TRBD2 for D (6 bases). CDR3 length: 13 residues. V was shortened by 5 bases and J by 6 bases, with 14 bases between the two germline ends. Germline V gene lookup returns CDR1 MNHEY and CDR2 SMNVEV (reference sequence). CDR3 DNA sequence: TGTGCCAGCAGTGAAACTCGGCGGGGCGAGCAGTACTTC. Translated, it gives CASSETRRGEQYF.

A word on this clone: Other DNA sequences in the sample encode the same CDR3. The chain carries TRBV20-1 and TRBJ2-5; no clear D. Germline lookup yields CDR1 DFQATT and CDR2 SNEGSKA (reference sequence). The CDR3 is 11 residues long. With 2 bases removed from V and 4 bases from J, the gap between germline ends came to 5 bases. In DNA, the CDR3 is TGCAGTGCTAGACCAGGAGAGACCCAGTACTTC. As protein: CSARPGETQYF.

The chain links TRBV18 to TRBJ1-1; no clear D. CDR1 and CDR2 from the germline V gene are KGHSH and LQKENI. Trimming removed 5 bases from V and 4 bases from J, with 11 bases in between. This CDR3 region has 13 residues. CDR3 coding DNA: TGTGCCAGCTCAAAGGCCGGGCCCACTGAAGCTTTCTTT. Translation gives CASSKAGPTEAFF.

The V and J genes are TRBV2 and TRBJ2-1; D remains ambiguous. Trimming stripped 6 bases from V and 3 bases from J, with 6 bases between. The CDR3 totals 12 residues. The V gene's germline CDR1 is SNHLY and CDR2 FYNNEI. The CDR3 nucleotides are TGTGCCAGCAGCGCGTACTACAATGAGCAGTTCTTC. It translates to CASSAYYNEQFF.

This rearrangement joins TRBV6-5 to TRBJ1-4; no definite D call. The CDR3 is 12 residues long. The V gene's germline CDR1 is MNHEY and CDR2 SVGAGI. Deletions cut 5 bases from V and 7 bases from J, with 8 bases between. This chain's CDR3 is CASSRGSEKLFF. DNA for the CDR3: TGTGCCAGCAGTCGGGGTTCTGAAAAACTGTTTTTT.

This clone occurred once. The V and J genes are TRBV5-1 and TRBJ1-1; D gene unclear. The ends were cut back, 4 bases at V and 2 bases at J, with 18 bases in the middle. The CDR3 is made up of 16 amino acids. Germline V gene sequence: CDR1 SGHRS, CDR2 YFSETQ. CDR3 nucleotides: TGCGCCAGCAGCGGAAGAGGACTGACGACTAACACTGAAGCTTTCTTT. Amino acids: CASSGRGLTTNTEAFF.

This chain links TRBV11-2 with TRBJ2-1, with 13 nucleotides matching TRBD2. Germline V gene lookup returns CDR1 SGHAT and CDR2 FQNNGV. The V gene end was trimmed by 5 bases and the J gene end by 7 bases; junction bases not matched to a gene: 5. The CDR3 sequence is 15 residues long. The CDR3 here is CASSPGLAGVNEQFF. The CDR3 coding sequence is TGTGCCAGCAGCCCTGGACTAGCGGGAGTAAATGAGCAGTTCTTC.

The chain couples TRBV11-2 to TRBJ1-3; D is ambiguous. The CDR3 has 15 residues. The germline gives CDR1 SGHAT, CDR2 FQNNGV. Trimming removed 1 base at V and 0 bases at J, with 7 bases between. CDR3 sequence reads: CASSLGSLSGNTIYF. CDR3 coding DNA: TGTGCCAGCAGCTTAGGCAGCCTCTCTGGAAACACCATATATTTT.

The chain links TRBV18 to TRBJ2-7, with 8 bases matching TRBD1. CDR1 is KGHSH, CDR2 LQKENI, per germline. Trimming removed 2 bases from V and 5 bases from J; junction bases left unmatched: 5. The CDR3 covers 14 residues. The CDR3 coding sequence is TGTGCCAGCTCACCAGGGGACAGGTGGCACGAGCAGTACTTC. Its protein product is CASSPGDRWHEQYF.

Turning to this clone: The same CDR3 also results from other DNA sequences found in this sample. The rearrangement links TRBV18 to TRBJ2-5, with D unresolved. Germline-derived CDR1 and CDR2 are KGHSH and LQKENI. CDR3 length: 12 amino acids. Trimming removed 2 bases from V and 4 bases from J, with 5 bases in between. CDR3 sequence reads: CASSPDGETQYF. CDR3 nucleotide sequence: TGTGCCAGCTCACCAGATGGAGAGACCCAGTACTTC. Drawing the rest from reference TRBV18 and TRBJ2-5, the complete variable domain is NAGVMQNPRHLVRRRGQEARLRCSPMKGHSHVYWYRQLPEEGLKFMVYLQKENIIDESGMPKERFSAEFPKEGPSILRIQQVVRGDSAAYFCASSPDGETQYFGPGTRLLVL.

This chain joins TRBV5-1 and TRBJ2-3; D possibly uses TRBD1 or TRBD2 (5 bases each). Trimming removed 0 bases at V and 0 bases at J, with 11 bases between. Germline CDR1 reads SGHRS; CDR2 reads YFSETQ. CDR3 length: 16 residues. In nucleotides, the CDR3 is TGCGCCAGCAGCTTGGCGGCAGGGAGAAGCACAGATACGCAGTATTTT. This sequence encodes CASSLAAGRSTDTQYF.

J is TRBJ2-5 and V is TRBV28; the D is unclear. Germline V gene sequence: CDR1 MDHEN, CDR2 SYDVKM. V lost 7 bases and J 5 bases, leaving 14 bases between the germline ends. CDR3 size: 13 residues. CDR3 amino acids: CASIRRLGETQYF. CDR3 DNA: TGTGCCAGCATTCGGCGGCTCGGGGAGACCCAGTACTTC. The complete variable domain, with remaining parts taken from reference TRBV28 and TRBJ2-5, reads DVKVTQSSRYLVKRTGEKVFLECVQDMDHENMFWYRQDPGLGLRLIYFSYDVKMKEKGDIPEGYSVSREKKERFSLILESASTNQTSMYLCASIRRLGETQYFGPGTRLLVL.

The rearrangement joins TRBV5-1 to TRBJ2-3; 12 bases line up with TRBD2. The V gene end was trimmed by 7 bases and the J gene end by 4 bases; junction bases not matched to a gene: 7. CDR1 is SGHRS, CDR2 YFSETQ, per germline. This CDR3 is 15 amino acids long. In DNA, the CDR3 is TGCGCCAGCGGAGAACTAGCGGGAGGCGCAGATACGCAGTATTTT. This sequence encodes CASGELAGGADTQYF. The full variable domain, with the rest looked up from reference TRBV5-1 and TRBJ2-3, is KAGVTQTPRYLIKTRGQQVTLSCSPISGHRSVSWYQQTPGQGLQFLFEYFSETQRNKGNFPGRFSGRQFSNSRSEMNVSTLELGDSALYLCASGELAGGADTQYFGPGTRLTVL.

The genes are TRBV28 and TRBJ2-1, with 12 bases that match TRBD2. The ends lost 5 bases at V and 4 bases at J; junction bases unmatched: 9. Germline CDR1 MDHEN, CDR2 SYDVKM. The CDR3 runs 17 residues. The CDR3, as DNA: TGTGCCAGCAGTCAACCGGGACTAGCGGGCCCGTACAATGAGCAGTTCTTC. Its protein is CASSQPGLAGPYNEQFF.

The J gene is TRBJ2-3, the V gene TRBV28; D is unresolved. The CDR3 has 14 residues. Germline V gene lookup returns CDR1 MDHEN and CDR2 SYDVKM. V was cut by 4 bases and J by 0 bases, with 8 bases left in between. For the CDR3, the DNA is TGTGCCAGCAGTTGGCACAGTAGCACAGATACGCAGTATTTT. Translated: CASSWHSSTDTQYF.

The rearrangement joins TRBV19 to TRBJ2-1, with TRBD1 identical over 7 bases. V shed 5 bases, J shed 0 bases, and the junction held 13 bases outside the gene matches. CDR1 is LNHDA and CDR2 is SQIVND in the germline V gene (reference sequence). The CDR3 extends over 18 amino acids. The CDR3 DNA sequence: TGTGCCAGTAGTGGGGCCGGGACAGAGACCATCTCCTACAATGAGCAGTTCTTC. Its protein is CASSGAGTETISYNEQFF. Full variable domain (outside the CDR3, taken from reference TRBV19 and TRBJ2-1): DGGITQSPKYLFRKEGQNVTLSCEQNLNHDAMYWYRQDPGQGLRLIYYSQIVNDFQKGDIAEGYSVSREKKESFPLTVTSAQKNPTAFYLCASSGAGTETISYNEQFFGPGTRLTVL.

The chain links TRBV7-6 to TRBJ1-3, with TRBD1 matching 9 bases. This CDR3 contains 19 residues. Unmatched junction bases numbered 18, after V lost 5 bases and J lost 4 bases. CDR1 and CDR2 from the germline V gene are SGHVS and FNYEAQ. CDR3 amino acids: CASSPRPGTGIGSGNTIYF. CDR3 nucleotides: TGTGCCAGCAGCCCACGTCCCGGGACAGGGATTGGCTCCGGAAACACCATATATTTT.

The rearrangement links TRBV4-3 to TRBJ2-7; 10 bases line up with TRBD1. Germline V gives CDR1 LGHNA, CDR2 YSLEER. CDR3 length: 17 amino acids. V was clipped by 1 base and J by 2 bases; unmatched bases: 8. In DNA, the CDR3 is TGCGCCAGCAGCCAAGCCCTCCGACAGGGGGCTCCCTACGAGCAGTACTTC. Amino acid sequence: CASSQALRQGAPYEQYF.

The chain recombines TRBV27 with TRBJ2-2; TRBD2 aligns across 13 bases. CDR1 MNHEY and CDR2 SMNVEV come from the germline V gene (reference sequence). This CDR3 is 17 amino acids long. Germline trimming cut 6 bases from V and 4 bases from J; bases unmatched to any gene: 8. CDR3 sequence reads: CASRQLAGGRVTGELFF. CDR3 nucleotides: TGTGCCAGCAGACAACTAGCGGGAGGGCGTGTCACCGGGGAGCTGTTTTTT.

The CDR3 region is CASSFSGILRNNEQFF. The CDR3 nucleotides read TGTGCCAGCAGCTTCTCGGGGATTTTGAGGAACAATGAGCAGTTCTTC. This chain connects TRBV28 to TRBJ2-1, with D perhaps matching TRBD2 (5 bases). CDR1 is MDHEN and CDR2 is SYDVKM in the germline V gene. V was cut by 6 bases and J by 5 bases, with 20 bases left in between. CDR3 size: 16 residues.

The chain uses TRBV9 and TRBJ2-3; D possibly corresponds to TRBD2 (6 bases). Germline V gene sequence: CDR1 SGDLS, CDR2 YYNGEE. CDR3 length: 16 residues. With 4 bases removed from V and 4 bases from J, the gap between germline ends came to 19 bases. The CDR3 loop reads CASSSGTASGADTQYF. In nucleotides, the CDR3 is TGTGCCAGCAGCTCCGGGACTGCCAGTGGTGCAGATACGCAGTATTTT.

This chain connects TRBV6-6 to TRBJ1-2; maybe TRBD1 (5 bases). Germline CDR1 reads MNHNY; CDR2 reads SVGAGI (reference sequence). CDR3 size: 14 residues. V lost 2 bases and J 0 bases, leaving 7 bases between the germline ends. CDR3 sequence: CASSYGGSNYGYTF. The CDR3 nucleotides are TGTGCCAGCAGTTACGGGGGATCTAACTATGGCTACACCTTC.

The chain combines TRBV11-2 with TRBJ2-7; 7 nucleotides line up with TRBD2. This CDR3 is built from 15 residues. V dropped 0 bases and J dropped 6; count of bases not matched to a gene: 8. CDR1 is SGHAT and CDR2 is FQNNGV in the germline V gene. The CDR3 loop reads CASSLDRRSGGEQYF. The CDR3 region has the DNA TGTGCCAGCAGCTTAGACAGACGGTCGGGAGGCGAGCAGTACTTC.

The rearrangement uses TRBV9 and TRBJ2-7, with a possible D match to TRBD2 (6 bases). This CDR3 region has 14 residues. CDR1 SGDLS and CDR2 YYNGEE come from the germline V gene. V lost 0 bases, J lost 3 bases, and 10 bases lay in between. CDR3 loop: CASSVAGVNYEQYF. The CDR3 DNA reads as TGTGCCAGCAGCGTAGCGGGAGTTAACTACGAGCAGTACTTC.

The chain carries TRBV28 and TRBJ2-7; 13 bases line up with TRBD2. The germline CDR1 and CDR2 sequences are MDHEN and SYDVKM. The CDR3 extends over 15 amino acids. V shed 8 bases, J shed 0 bases, and the junction held 4 bases outside the gene matches. This CDR3 reads CASGLAGVYSYEQYF. The CDR3 nucleotides read TGTGCCAGCGGACTAGCGGGAGTGTACTCCTACGAGCAGTACTTC.

The chain recombines TRBV14 with TRBJ1-1, with a weak D call TRBD1 (6 bases). Trimming took off 0 bases at V and 8 bases at J, with 19 bases between the two ends. This CDR3 spans 16 amino acids. Germline CDR1 SGHDN, CDR2 FVKESK. This chain's CDR3 is CASSQDLTTRGTEAFF. The CDR3, as DNA: TGTGCCAGCAGCCAAGATCTTACGACCAGGGGAACCGAAGCTTTCTTT.

The chain recombines TRBV23-1 with TRBJ1-4, with 7 bases fitting TRBD1. TRBV23-1 is an open reading frame, and its role is uncertain. The junction had 7 bases not matched to a gene; V was cut back by 1 base and J by 5 bases. The CDR3 has 16 amino acids. CDR3 coding DNA: TGCGCCAGCAGTCAATTGTATGAGGACAGGAATGAAAAACTGTTTTTT. Its protein product is CASSQLYEDRNEKLFF.